Below, 15 T cell receptor beta chains from the same sample are listed, as sequenced in a study of shared clonotypes between healthy human individuals. CD45RO-negative CD8 cells positively selected for CCR7 made up the naive population, which excluded terminally differentiated effector memory CD45RA+ cells. Using immunoSEQ multiplex PCR, the repertoire was profiled, and TCRdb retains in-frame clones only, with some absent. The sample shows hundreds of thousands of clones, approximately 96% of them seen only once. The sample consisted of naive CD8+ T cells sorted from blood. Receptors were obtained from a woman aged 30 to 39 in good health.

The V and J genes are TRBV28 and TRBJ1-1; no clear D. Per the germline V gene, CDR1 is MDHEN and CDR2 is SYDVKM. V lost 3 bases to trimming and J lost 0 bases, with 5 bases between them. The CDR3 has 13 residues. In DNA, the CDR3 is TGTGCCAGCAGTTTTTGGTTGAACACTGAAGCTTTCTTT. Its protein product is CASSFWLNTEAFF.

The V gene is TRBV7-3, the J gene TRBJ1-1; D is ambiguous. There are 15 residues in the CDR3. Trimming stripped 2 bases from V and 5 bases from J, with 15 bases between. Per germline, CDR1 SGHTA and CDR2 FQGTGA. The CDR3, as DNA: TGTGCCAGCAGCTTAGAACGGGGTCTGAGGACTGAAGCTTTCTTT. Its translation: CASSLERGLRTEAFF. The variable domain in full, with the rest retrieved from reference TRBV7-3 and TRBJ1-1, is GAGVSQTPSNKVTEKGKYVELRCDPISGHTALYWYRQSLGQGPEFLIYFQGTGAADDSGLPNDRFFAVRPEGSVSTLKIQRTERGDSAVYLCASSLERGLRTEAFFGQGTRLTVV.

V usage is TRBV5-6 and J usage is TRBJ1-5; the D gene is possibly TRBD1 (6 bases). The CDR3 runs to 18 residues. Trimming removed 0 bases at V and 1 base at J, with 17 bases between. Germline CDR1 SGHDT, CDR2 YYEEEE. The CDR3 region is CASSLEGGRGWSNQPQHF. As DNA, the CDR3 is TGTGCCAGCAGCTTGGAAGGGGGAAGGGGTTGGAGCAATCAGCCCCAGCATTTT. Variable domain in full (rest from reference TRBV5-6 and TRBJ1-5): DAGVTQSPTHLIKTRGQQVTLRCSPKSGHDTVSWYQQALGQGPQFIFQYYEEEERQRGNFPDRFSGHQFPNYSSELNVNALLLGDSALYLCASSLEGGRGWSNQPQHFGDGTRLSIL.

This chain connects TRBV13 to TRBJ2-1, with TRBD2 identical over 8 bases. After removal of 0 bases from V and 1 base from J, the junction contained 2 bases not matched to a gene. Per the germline V gene, CDR1 is PRHDT and CDR2 is FYEKMQ (reference sequence). This CDR3 has 16 amino acids. CDR3 region: CASSLGLAASYNEQFF. In DNA form, the CDR3 reads TGTGCCAGCAGCTTAGGACTAGCGGCATCCTACAATGAGCAGTTCTTC.

The J gene is TRBJ2-4, the V gene TRBV7-9; D remains ambiguous. The CDR3 length is 16 residues. Between the trimmed V and J ends, which lost 1 base and 0 bases, there was a span of 10 bases. Germline V gene sequence: CDR1 SEHNR, CDR2 FQNEAQ (reference sequence). The CDR3 nucleotides are TGTGCCAGCAGCTTAGGGGGTAGCCTAGCCAAAAACATTCAGTACTTC. This sequence encodes CASSLGGSLAKNIQYF. Complete variable domain (other parts from reference TRBV7-9 and TRBJ2-4): DTGVSQNPRHKITKRGQNVTFRCDPISEHNRLYWYRQTLGQGPEFLTYFQNEAQLEKSRLLSDRFSAERPKGSFSTLEIQRTEQGDSAMYLCASSLGGSLAKNIQYFGAGTRLSVL.

With respect to this clone: Other nucleotide sequences from this sample produce the same CDR3. The chain carries TRBV19 and TRBJ2-7; D unclear. The CDR3 contains 13 residues. The V end lost 1 base, the J end lost 3 bases, and 7 bases lay between the germline ends. The V gene's germline CDR1 is LNHDA and CDR2 SQIVND (reference sequence). The CDR3 is CASSIGASYEQYF. The CDR3 bases are TGTGCCAGTAGTATAGGGGCCAGCTACGAGCAGTACTTC. Looking up the rest from reference TRBV19 and TRBJ2-7 gives the full variable domain: DGGITQSPKYLFRKEGQNVTLSCEQNLNHDAMYWYRQDPGQGLRLIYYSQIVNDFQKGDIAEGYSVSREKKESFPLTVTSAQKNPTAFYLCASSIGASYEQYFGPGTRLTVT.

The CDR3: CASTTPLGGGNEKLFF. DNA for the CDR3: TGTGCCAGTACCACACCCCTCGGGGGGGGAAATGAAAAACTGTTTTTT. The gene calls are TRBV19 and TRBJ1-4; D might be TRBD1 (5 bases). The CDR3 is 16 residues long. The V and J ends lost 7 bases and 5 bases respectively, with 20 bases between them. Germline values: CDR1 LNHDA, CDR2 SQIVND (reference sequence).

The V call is TRBV7-9, the J call TRBJ2-1, with D unresolved. Germline V gene data show CDR1 as SEHNR and CDR2 as FQNEAQ (reference sequence). The CDR3 totals 14 residues. The V end lost 5 bases, the J end lost 7 bases, and 15 bases lay between the germline ends. DNA of the CDR3: TGTGCCAGCAGCACCGCCATTGACCGTAATGAGCAGTTCTTC. Translated, it gives CASSTAIDRNEQFF.

The chain carries TRBV7-9 and TRBJ2-2; no definite D call. Germline CDR1 SEHNR, CDR2 FQNEAQ (reference sequence). CDR3 size: 13 residues. The ends were cut back, 0 bases at V and 8 bases at J, with 7 bases in the middle. CDR3 protein: CASSLALVGELFF. CDR3 sequence (DNA): TGTGCCAGCAGCTTAGCCCTAGTGGGGGAGCTGTTTTTT.

The genes are TRBV29-1 and TRBJ1-2; the match to TRBD1 covers 9 bases. The CDR3 spans 14 residues. Germline lookup yields CDR1 SQVTM and CDR2 ANQGSEA. The junction had 6 bases not matched to a gene; V was cut back by 4 bases and J by 3 bases. The CDR3 is CSVAPRQGDYGYTF. CDR3 DNA sequence: TGCAGCGTTGCCCCCCGACAGGGGGACTATGGCTACACCTTC.

The genes are TRBV11-3 and TRBJ2-7; either TRBD1 or TRBD2 may fit D (6 bases each). This CDR3 comprises 14 residues. Germline V gene lookup returns CDR1 SGHNT and CDR2 YENEEA. Trimming took off 2 bases at V and 2 bases at J, with 10 bases between the two ends. CDR3 loop: CASSLSEGAYEQYF. In DNA, the CDR3 is TGTGCCAGCAGCTTATCGGAGGGGGCCTACGAGCAGTACTTC.

The rearrangement joins TRBV28 to TRBJ1-2; possible D gene TRBD1, 5 bases. Trimming took 4 bases from V and 3 from J, leaving 15 bases between them. The CDR3 has 15 residues. Germline lookup yields CDR1 MDHEN and CDR2 SYDVKM. CDR3 region: CASSSGTSGDYGYTF. The CDR3 region has the DNA TGTGCCAGCAGTTCCGGGACCTCGGGCGACTATGGCTACACCTTC.

This clone has just one count. The chain combines TRBV29-1 with TRBJ2-2; D may match TRBD1 or TRBD2 (5 bases each). Deletions cut 7 bases from V and 0 bases from J, with 9 bases between. The CDR3 extends over 13 amino acids. Germline V gene sequence: CDR1 SQVTM, CDR2 ANQGSEA. The CDR3 bases are TGCAGCGGGGGACGGTCGAACACCGGGGAGCTGTTTTTT. Encoded protein: CSGGRSNTGELFF.

The chain joins TRBV5-4 to TRBJ2-7, with 7 bases lining up with TRBD1. Trimming at V came to 6 bases and at J to 4 bases, leaving 10 bases not matched to a gene. Germline V CDR1 and CDR2: SGHNT, YYREEE (reference sequence). This CDR3 is built from 14 residues. CDR3 sequence (DNA): TGTGCCAGCACTTCTGGGGACAGACTTTACGAGCAGTACTTC. Amino acids: CASTSGDRLYEQYF.

This chain connects TRBV28 to TRBJ2-3; D remains unclear. Per germline, CDR1 MDHEN and CDR2 SYDVKM. The germline V and J ends were trimmed by 3 bases and 2 bases, with 9 bases remaining between them. The CDR3 sequence is 14 residues long. The CDR3 bases are TGTGCCAGCAGTTTCCCGAGATACACAGATACGCAGTATTTT. Translation: CASSFPRYTDTQYF.